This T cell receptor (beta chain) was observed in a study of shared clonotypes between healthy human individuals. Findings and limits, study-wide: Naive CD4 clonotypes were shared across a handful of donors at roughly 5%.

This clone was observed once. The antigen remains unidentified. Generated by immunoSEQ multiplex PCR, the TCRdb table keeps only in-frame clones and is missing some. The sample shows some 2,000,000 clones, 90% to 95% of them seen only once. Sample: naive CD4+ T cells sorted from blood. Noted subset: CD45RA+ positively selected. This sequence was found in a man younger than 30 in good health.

The CDR3 loop reads CASSIVKKGTEAFF. CDR3 DNA sequence: TGTGCCAGTAGTATTGTAAAGAAGGGGACTGAAGCTTTCTTT. The J gene is TRBJ1-1, the V gene TRBV19; perhaps TRBD1 as D (5 bases). V was pared by 3 bases and J by 5 bases, with 13 bases between. The CDR3 contains 14 residues. Germline V gene sequence: CDR1 LNHDA, CDR2 SQIVND (reference sequence).